What follows are 10 T cell receptor beta chains derived from one specimen sequenced in a study of CD8+CD57+ T cells in acquired aplastic anemia. CDR3 and TCR beta VDJ profiling relied on a genomic DNA template. TCRdb re-called the reads through MiXCR, storing one row per CDR3 protein. This sample carries roughly 500,000 distinct CDR3 sequences, under 40% of them seen once, and the ten largest clones take under 0.95%. Only patients with CD8+CD57+ cell expansion on flow cytometry were chosen for sequencing. The sample consisted of sorted CD4+, CD8+, or CD8+CD57+ T cells (not recorded which) from PBMCs. Receptor source: a human donor with aplastic anemia.

In its sample, this clonotype was seen many times. The rearrangement links TRBV7-8 to TRBJ1-5, with 10 positions matching TRBD1. Germline V gene sequence: CDR1 SGHVS, CDR2 FQNEAQ. With 1 base clipped from V and 5 bases from J, the junction kept 2 bases outside the gene matches. The CDR3 loop spans 15 amino acids. The CDR3, as DNA: TGTGCCAGCAGCTTAGGGGACAGGGGCGATCAGCCCCAGCATTTT. Encoded protein: CASSLGDRGDQPQHF.

The chain is built from TRBV15 and TRBJ1-6; weak D call: TRBD1 (6 bases). This CDR3 has 15 amino acids. Germline V gives CDR1 LNHNV, CDR2 YYDKDF (reference sequence). Trimming removed 3 bases from V and 10 bases from J, with 16 bases in between. The CDR3 region is CATSSQVQGESPLHF. The DNA of the CDR3 is TGTGCCACCAGCAGCCAAGTACAGGGAGAATCACCCCTCCACTTT.

This clonotype was found many times. V is TRBV9 and J is TRBJ1-6, with 9 bases lining up with TRBD1. The V segment lost 3 bases and the J segment 10 bases; nucleotides outside the gene matches: 11. The CDR3 is made up of 16 amino acids. Germline CDR1 is SGDLS and CDR2 is YYNGEE. CDR3 sequence: CASSAGDRAWESPLHF. CDR3 nucleotide sequence: TGTGCCAGCAGCGCCGGGGACAGGGCATGGGAGTCACCCCTCCACTTT.

The rearrangement joins TRBV24-1 to TRBJ1-2; D not certain. With 5 bases removed from V and 6 bases from J, the gap between germline ends came to 18 bases. The CDR3 consists of 15 residues. The germline V gene has CDR1 KGHDR and CDR2 SFDVKD. CDR3 DNA sequence: TGTGCCACCAGTGCTCCTTGGACGTTCTCCGATGGCTACACCTTC. Amino acids: CATSAPWTFSDGYTF.

This clonotype appeared many times. This rearrangement joins TRBV4-2 to TRBJ1-5; a possible D gene is TRBD1 (5 bases). Germline V gives CDR1 LGHNA, CDR2 YNFKEQ. The V end was cut by 4 bases, the J end by 4 bases, with 17 bases between. CDR3 length: 16 amino acids. The CDR3 DNA reads TGTGCCAGCAGCCCTCAGCAGGTGGGGGGAAATCAGCCCCAGCATTTT. Protein: CASSPQQVGGNQPQHF.

In its sample, this clonotype was seen many times. The CDR3 DNA reads as TGTGCCAGCAGGTCGGGGGAGGGTGGCAATCAGCCCCAGCATTTT. Its protein is CASRSGEGGNQPQHF. The V call is TRBV6-1, the J call TRBJ1-5; tentatively, D is TRBD1 (5 bases). The CDR3 loop spans 15 amino acids. Germline V lookup: CDR1 MNHNS, CDR2 SASEGT. V was clipped by 6 bases and J by 2 bases, with 14 bases between them.

This chain uses TRBV5-1 with TRBJ2-4, with 14 bases identical to TRBD2. Per the germline V gene, CDR1 is SGHRS and CDR2 is YFSETQ. The CDR3 runs 16 residues. V gave up 4 bases and J gave up 8 bases; unmatched junction bases: 8. The CDR3: CASSNGTSGGGDIQYF. CDR3 nucleotide sequence: TGCGCCAGCAGCAACGGGACTAGCGGGGGAGGGGACATTCAGTACTTC.

This chain joins TRBV25-1 and TRBJ1-6; no clear D gene. Trimming removed 7 bases at V and 14 bases at J, with 21 bases between. The CDR3 covers 14 residues. Germline-derived CDR1 and CDR2 are MGHDK and SYGVNS. Written as DNA, the CDR3 is TGTGCCAGCATTATAATCGGTTCCCGCGTTGCCCTCCACTTT. It specifies CASIIIGSRVALHF.

This clonotype has only one observation. A much larger clonotype is one base distant, so this may be a read error. The chain joins TRBV15 to TRBJ1-1; D might be TRBD1 (6 bases). This CDR3 is 15 amino acids long. The germline gives CDR1 LNHNV, CDR2 YYDKDF (reference sequence). The DNA for the CDR3 is TGTACCACCAGCACCAAGGGACACCTGAACACTGAAGCTTTCTTT. This translates into CTTSTKGHLNTEAFF.

V is TRBV4-3 and J is TRBJ2-1; D may match TRBD1 or TRBD2 (6 bases each). The germline V and J ends were trimmed by 0 bases and 8 bases, with 17 bases remaining between them. The CDR3 contains 16 residues. The germline gives CDR1 LGHNA, CDR2 YSLEER. The CDR3 is CASSQDLGGGVDEQFF. The CDR3 nucleotides are TGCGCCAGCAGCCAAGATTTGGGGGGCGGTGTCGATGAGCAGTTCTTC.